Presented here are 21 T cell receptor beta chains from one specimen sequenced in a study of blood T cell repertoires in COVID-19 (TCRdb year 2020). The library was built by means of the immunoSEQ multiplex PCR assay. Sourced from immuneACCESS, this table was stored by TCRdb with only in-frame sequences that have V and J called. A share of the clones is absent; for the studies checked, an unresolved V gene accounts for under half, and the remainder has no known explanation. The sample table contains a few hundred thousand clones; only one count was recorded for around 87% of them. The ten largest clones add up to 1.3% of the sample. The sample comprised PBMCs or T cells enriched from blood (not recorded which). These receptor sequences come from a man aged 25-45 years who had recovered from COVID-19.

V usage is TRBV7-2 and J usage is TRBJ2-1; D is unclear. Germline lookup yields CDR1 SGHTA and CDR2 FQGNSA. This CDR3 has 13 residues. Trimming took off 2 bases at V and 8 bases at J, with 10 bases between the two ends. CDR3 sequence (DNA): TGTGCCAGCAGCTTAACGGGTTTGGATGAGCAGTTCTTC. Protein: CASSLTGLDEQFF.

The V call is TRBV27, the J call TRBJ1-1; D possibly corresponds to TRBD1 (6 bases). Germline CDR1 and CDR2: MNHEY and SMNVEV (reference sequence). V was shortened by 8 bases and J by 1 base, with 11 bases between the two germline ends. The CDR3 extends over 13 amino acids. Written as DNA, the CDR3 is TGTGCCAGCTTGAAACAGGGGAACACTGAAGCTTTCTTT. Protein product: CASLKQGNTEAFF.

The gene calls are TRBV30 and TRBJ2-7, with TRBD1 matching 12 bases. The CDR3 has 14 residues. The V and J ends lost 5 bases and 1 base, in that order; junction bases with no gene match: 3. Germline V gene lookup returns CDR1 GTSNPN and CDR2 SVGIG (reference sequence). CDR3 bases: TGTGCCTGGGGGGACAGGGGGCGATCCTACGAGCAGTACTTC. This sequence encodes CAWGDRGRSYEQYF.

This chain uses TRBV18 with TRBJ2-7; 10 positions agree with TRBD1. Trimming removed 4 bases from V and 2 bases from J; junction bases left unmatched: 5. The CDR3 consists of 15 residues. The V gene's germline CDR1 is KGHSH and CDR2 LQKENI. CDR3 protein: CASSLDRGPTYEQYF. As DNA, the CDR3 is TGTGCCAGCTCACTTGACAGGGGGCCTACCTACGAGCAGTACTTC.

The chain uses TRBV5-6 and TRBJ1-5; perhaps TRBD1 as D (5 bases). CDR3 length: 15 amino acids. The V end lost 0 bases, the J end lost 7 bases, and 14 bases lay between the germline ends. Germline CDR1 and CDR2: SGHDT and YYEEEE. The CDR3 loop is CASSLGEAGKQPQHF. The CDR3 DNA sequence: TGTGCCAGCAGCTTGGGTGAGGCAGGGAAACAGCCCCAGCATTTT. The full variable domain, completed using reference TRBV5-6 and TRBJ1-5, is DAGVTQSPTHLIKTRGQQVTLRCSPKSGHDTVSWYQQALGQGPQFIFQYYEEEERQRGNFPDRFSGHQFPNYSSELNVNALLLGDSALYLCASSLGEAGKQPQHFGDGTRLSIL.

The chain recombines TRBV5-1 with TRBJ1-1; 7 positions agree with TRBD1. Germline-derived CDR1 and CDR2 are SGHRS and YFSETQ. CDR3 length equals 14 residues. Unmatched junction bases numbered 5, after V lost 3 bases and J lost 3 bases. In DNA form, the CDR3 reads TGCGCCAGCAGCTCGGGACAGTTGGACACTGAAGCTTTCTTT. This gives the protein CASSSGQLDTEAFF.

The chain has TRBV5-1 and TRBJ1-2, with D maybe TRBD1 (6 bases). Germline V gene sequence: CDR1 SGHRS, CDR2 YFSETQ. This CDR3 comprises 14 residues. Trimming took off 1 base at V and 2 bases at J, with 9 bases between the two ends. The CDR3 DNA is TGCGCCAGCAGCTTGCCCCAGGGGAACTATGGCTACACCTTC. Amino acids: CASSLPQGNYGYTF.

The rearrangement joins TRBV9 to TRBJ2-5, with D possibly TRBD1 on 5 matching bases. Germline CDR1 SGDLS, CDR2 YYNGEE. The germline V and J ends were trimmed by 5 bases and 2 bases, with 10 bases remaining between them. The CDR3 is 13 residues long. CDR3 sequence reads: CASSPDSQETQYF. CDR3 nucleotide sequence: TGTGCCAGCAGTCCTGACAGTCAAGAGACCCAGTACTTC.

The chain uses TRBV20-1 and TRBJ1-2; D gene ambiguous. CDR3 length equals 12 residues. Per germline, CDR1 DFQATT and CDR2 SNEGSKA (reference sequence). The V end lost 3 bases, the J end lost 4 bases, and 9 bases lay between the germline ends. CDR3 sequence: CSASVRGYGYTF. CDR3 in DNA: TGCAGTGCTAGTGTCCGGGGCTATGGCTACACCTTC.

The rearrangement joins TRBV5-1 to TRBJ2-7, with 7 bases aligning to TRBD1. This CDR3 has 13 residues. CDR1 is SGHRS, CDR2 YFSETQ, per germline. Trimming removed 9 bases from V and 2 bases from J; junction bases left unmatched: 8. The DNA for the CDR3 is TGCGCCACCTCCGAGGGGGCTACCTACGAGCAGTACTTC. Protein: CATSEGATYEQYF.

V is TRBV7-9 and J is TRBJ2-3; TRBD1 is a possible D gene (6 bases). Trimming pared 5 bases from V and 3 bases from J, leaving 15 bases between. The CDR3 has 15 residues. CDR1 SEHNR and CDR2 FQNEAQ come from the germline V gene (reference sequence). The CDR3 reads CASSPIQGRTDTQYF. CDR3 nucleotide sequence: TGTGCCAGCAGCCCGATACAGGGTAGGACAGATACGCAGTATTTT.

This chain connects TRBV7-9 to TRBJ2-3; 10 bases align to TRBD2. Germline CDR1 and CDR2: SEHNR and FQNEAQ (reference sequence). V shed 2 bases, J shed 5 bases, and the junction held 7 bases outside the gene matches. CDR3 length equals 16 residues. The CDR3 DNA reads TGTGCCAGCAGCTTAAGCCTAGCGGGGGCGGGAGATACGCAGTATTTT. Encoded protein: CASSLSLAGAGDTQYF.

The rearrangement links TRBV7-9 to TRBJ1-1; perhaps TRBD1 as D (6 bases). The germline gives CDR1 SEHNR, CDR2 FQNEAQ (reference sequence). The CDR3 runs 17 residues. V dropped 1 base and J dropped 1 base, with 16 bases sitting between them. CDR3 loop: CASSLGFSGQPNTEAFF. The DNA of the CDR3 is TGTGCCAGCAGCTTAGGTTTTTCCGGACAGCCGAACACTGAAGCTTTCTTT.

The genes are TRBV11-2 and TRBJ1-2; D not resolved. The CDR3 has 13 amino acids. From germline, CDR1 is SGHAT and CDR2 FQNNGV. The V and J ends lost 1 base and 6 bases respectively, with 9 bases between them. In DNA, the CDR3 is TGTGCCAGCAGCTTAGTGGCAGGAAATGGCTACACCTTC. It yields the protein CASSLVAGNGYTF.

V usage is TRBV25-1 and J usage is TRBJ2-3; no definite D call. This CDR3 contains 12 residues. Germline CDR1 MGHDK, CDR2 SYGVNS. Trimming pared 0 bases from V and 6 bases from J, leaving 4 bases between. The CDR3 protein is CASSEYGDTQYF. Written as DNA, the CDR3 is TGTGCCAGCAGTGAATACGGGGATACGCAGTATTTT.

V and J are TRBV25-1 and TRBJ1-2; possibly TRBD1 for D (5 bases). Trimming took 4 bases from V and 4 from J, leaving 16 bases between them. CDR1 and CDR2 from the germline V gene are MGHDK and SYGVNS. This CDR3 is 15 amino acids long. The DNA of the CDR3 is TGTGCCAGCAGTGGCCGGGTCAACGGGGGCTATGGCTACACCTTC. Translating gives CASSGRVNGGYGYTF.

This rearrangement joins TRBV29-1 to TRBJ2-7; no clear D gene. Germline V gives CDR1 SQVTM, CDR2 ANQGSEA. V lost 4 bases and J 2 bases, leaving 9 bases between the germline ends. The CDR3 extends over 12 amino acids. The CDR3 loop reads CSVVSQTYEQYF. CDR3 DNA sequence: TGCAGCGTTGTGTCACAGACCTACGAGCAGTACTTC.

This clone has more than one count but fewer than ten. The J gene is TRBJ2-1, the V gene TRBV7-3; TRBD1 matches at 9 bases. Germline V CDR1 and CDR2: SGHTA, FQGTGA. CDR3 length equals 16 residues. Losses at the gene ends were 0 bases for V and 3 bases for J; bases not matched to a gene: 3. The CDR3 DNA reads as TGTGCCAGCAGCTTAACACGGGACAGGGTCTACAATGAGCAGTTCTTC. It specifies CASSLTRDRVYNEQFF.

The chain links TRBV11-2 to TRBJ2-5; D may be TRBD2 (6 bases). CDR1 and CDR2 from the germline V gene are SGHAT and FQNNGV. CDR3 length equals 14 residues. V was shortened by 1 base and J by 5 bases, with 11 bases between the two germline ends. The CDR3 sequence is CASSLGLGAETQYF. DNA of the CDR3: TGTGCCAGCAGCTTAGGACTAGGGGCGGAGACCCAGTACTTC.

About this clone: Sequence at one end of the junction differs from germline and may be a read error. This chain connects TRBV3-1 (or the pseudogene TRBV3-2) to TRBJ1-1; TRBD1 matches 9 bases. The CDR3 runs 14 residues. Germline V CDR1 and CDR2: LGHDT, YNNKEL (reference sequence). For the CDR3, the DNA is TGTGCCAGCAGCCCAGGACAGGGGAACGCTGAAGCTTTCTTT. Residues: CASSPGQGNAEAFF.

V gene TRBV3-1 (or the pseudogene TRBV3-2) combines with J gene TRBJ1-2, with TRBD1 identical over 10 bases. CDR3 length: 16 amino acids. Per germline, CDR1 LGHDT and CDR2 YNNKEL (reference sequence). Germline trimming cut 2 bases from V and 7 bases from J; bases unmatched to any gene: 10. CDR3 DNA sequence: TGTGCCAGCAGCCAACCTGGGGGACAGGGGTTGGGTGGCTACACCTTC. Protein product: CASSQPGGQGLGGYTF.